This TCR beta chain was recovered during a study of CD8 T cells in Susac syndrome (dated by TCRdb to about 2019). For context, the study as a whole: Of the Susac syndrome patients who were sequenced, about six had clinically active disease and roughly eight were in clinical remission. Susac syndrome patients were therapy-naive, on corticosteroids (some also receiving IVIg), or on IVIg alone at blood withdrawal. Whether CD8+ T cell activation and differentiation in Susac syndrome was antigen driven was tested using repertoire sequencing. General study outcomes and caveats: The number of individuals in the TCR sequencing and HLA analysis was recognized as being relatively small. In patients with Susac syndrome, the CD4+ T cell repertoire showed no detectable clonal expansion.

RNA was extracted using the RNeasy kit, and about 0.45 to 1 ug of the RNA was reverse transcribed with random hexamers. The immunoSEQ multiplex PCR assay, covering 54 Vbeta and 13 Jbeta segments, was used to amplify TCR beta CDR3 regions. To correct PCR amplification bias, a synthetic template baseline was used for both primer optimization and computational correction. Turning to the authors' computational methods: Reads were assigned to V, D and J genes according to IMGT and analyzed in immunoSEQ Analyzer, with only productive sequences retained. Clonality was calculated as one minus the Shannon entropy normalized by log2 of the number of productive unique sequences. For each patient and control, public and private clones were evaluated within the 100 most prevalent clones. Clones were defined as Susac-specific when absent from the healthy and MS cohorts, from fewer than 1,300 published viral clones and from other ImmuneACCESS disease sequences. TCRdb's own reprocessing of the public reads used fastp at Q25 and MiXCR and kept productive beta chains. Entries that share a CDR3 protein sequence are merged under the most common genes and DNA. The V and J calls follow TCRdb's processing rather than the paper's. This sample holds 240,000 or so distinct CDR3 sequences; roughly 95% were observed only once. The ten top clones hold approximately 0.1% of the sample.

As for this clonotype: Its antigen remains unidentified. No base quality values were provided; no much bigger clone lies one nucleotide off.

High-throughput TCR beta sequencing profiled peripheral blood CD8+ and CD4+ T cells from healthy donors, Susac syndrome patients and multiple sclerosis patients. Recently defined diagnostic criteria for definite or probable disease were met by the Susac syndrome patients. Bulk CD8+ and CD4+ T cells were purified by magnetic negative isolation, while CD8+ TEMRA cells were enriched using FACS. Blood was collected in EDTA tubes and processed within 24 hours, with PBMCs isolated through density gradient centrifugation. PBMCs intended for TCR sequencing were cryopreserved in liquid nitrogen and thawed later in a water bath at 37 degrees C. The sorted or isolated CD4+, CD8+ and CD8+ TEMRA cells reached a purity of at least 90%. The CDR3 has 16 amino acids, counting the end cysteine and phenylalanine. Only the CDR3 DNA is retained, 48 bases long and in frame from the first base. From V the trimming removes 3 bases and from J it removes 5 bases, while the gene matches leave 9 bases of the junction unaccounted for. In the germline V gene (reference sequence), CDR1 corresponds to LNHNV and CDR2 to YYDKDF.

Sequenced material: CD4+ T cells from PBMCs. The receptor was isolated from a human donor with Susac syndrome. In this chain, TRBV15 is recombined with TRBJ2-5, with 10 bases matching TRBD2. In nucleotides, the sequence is TGTGCCACCAGCAGTCGTACTAGCGGGGCCGGGGAGACCCAGTACTTC. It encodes CATSSRTSGAGETQYF.